This record looks at one T cell receptor beta chain sequence and its context. V was shortened by 1 base and J by 4 bases, with 8 bases between the two germline ends. Germline V CDR1 and CDR2: LNHDA, SQIVND (reference sequence). CDR3 length: 14 residues. This sample is part of a study of cytotoxic CD8 clonotypes in ibrutinib-treated CLL. Depths of 1 in 200,000 to 1 in 1 million T cells were the sequencing target. Data came from immunoSEQ multiplex PCR; TCRdb stores just in-frame clones and leaves some out. This table has over 45,000 clones, nearly 55% appearing once. The TCR sequence derives from a human donor with chronic lymphocytic leukemia. The material was PBMCs, obtained at disease progression, from a patient treated with ibrutinib. The rearrangement joins TRBV19 to TRBJ1-5, with D uncertain. The CDR3 DNA sequence: TGTGCCAGTAGTATAGCGGGGAAAAATCAGCCCCAGCATTTT. This codes for CASSIAGKNQPQHF.